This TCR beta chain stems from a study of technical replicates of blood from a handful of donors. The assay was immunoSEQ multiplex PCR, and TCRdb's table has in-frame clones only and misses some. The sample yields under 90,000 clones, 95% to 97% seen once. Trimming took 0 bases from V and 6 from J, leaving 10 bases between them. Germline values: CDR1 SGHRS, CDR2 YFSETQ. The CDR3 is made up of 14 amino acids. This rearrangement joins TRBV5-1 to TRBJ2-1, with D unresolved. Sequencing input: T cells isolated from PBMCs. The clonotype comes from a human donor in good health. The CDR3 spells CASSLVGLVNEQFF. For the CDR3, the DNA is TGCGCCAGCAGCTTGGTTGGTCTAGTCAATGAGCAGTTCTTC.